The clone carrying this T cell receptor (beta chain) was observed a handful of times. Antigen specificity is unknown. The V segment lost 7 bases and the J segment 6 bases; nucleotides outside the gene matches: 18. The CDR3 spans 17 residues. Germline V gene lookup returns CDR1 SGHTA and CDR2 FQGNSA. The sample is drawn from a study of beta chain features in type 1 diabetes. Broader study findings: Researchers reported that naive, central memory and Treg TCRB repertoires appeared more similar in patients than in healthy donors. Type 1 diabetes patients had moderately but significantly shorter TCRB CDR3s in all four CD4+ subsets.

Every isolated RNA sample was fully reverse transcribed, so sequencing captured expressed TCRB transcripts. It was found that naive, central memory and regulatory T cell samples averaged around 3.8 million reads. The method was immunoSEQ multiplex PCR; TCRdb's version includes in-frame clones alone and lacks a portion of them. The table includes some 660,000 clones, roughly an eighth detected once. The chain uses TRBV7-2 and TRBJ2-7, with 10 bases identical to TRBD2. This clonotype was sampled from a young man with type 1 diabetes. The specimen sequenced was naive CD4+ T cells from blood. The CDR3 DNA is TGTGCCAGCACCCCCCGCGCGCCGGGGCTAGCGGGAGCCGAGCAGTACTTC. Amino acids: CASTPRAPGLAGAEQYF.